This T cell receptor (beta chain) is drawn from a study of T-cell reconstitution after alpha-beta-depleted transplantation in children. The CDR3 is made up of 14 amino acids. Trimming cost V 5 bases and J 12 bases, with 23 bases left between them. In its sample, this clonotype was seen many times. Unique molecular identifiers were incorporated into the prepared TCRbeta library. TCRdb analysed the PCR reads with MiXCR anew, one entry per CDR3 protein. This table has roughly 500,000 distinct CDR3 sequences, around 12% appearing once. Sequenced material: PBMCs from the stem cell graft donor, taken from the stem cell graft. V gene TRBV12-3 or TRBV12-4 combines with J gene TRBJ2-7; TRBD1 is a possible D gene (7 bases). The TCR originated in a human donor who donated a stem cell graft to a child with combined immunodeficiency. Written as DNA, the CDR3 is TGTGCCAGCAGTCTCACGCGGGACAGAGCCTTACCGTACTTC. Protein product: CASSLTRDRALPYF.